One TCR beta chain is described in this entry. The data are from a study of blood T cell repertoires in COVID-19. Study in general: COVID-19 samples collected from the United States, Italy and Spain covered acute and convalescent phases.

In the study's own analysis: The assay estimated nucleated cells by amplifying reference gene primers. This table comes from immunoSEQ multiplex PCR, and its TCRdb copy is limited to in-frame clones, with some not included. V and J calls and clone size follow that table, whereas D and trimming were derived from the DNA. The profile shows 110,000 to 150,000 clones, around three quarters of them singletons. V lost 0 bases to trimming and J lost 5 bases, with 10 bases between them. The CDR3 consists of 14 residues. Germline CDR1 and CDR2: SGHRS and YFSETQ. Source material: peripheral blood. This TCR came from a man in his fifties or sixties with acute or convalescent COVID-19. The V call is TRBV5-1, the J call TRBJ2-3, with a tentative D call TRBD1 (5 bases). The CDR3 coding sequence is TGCGCCAGCAGCTTGGCACAGGTGGAAGATACGCAGTATTTT. It translates to CASSLAQVEDTQYF.